A selection of T cell receptor beta chains follows, all from one sample in a study of T cell responses to AZD1222 COVID-19 vaccine. Only in-frame clones appear in the TCRdb table, and some are missing; sequencing was by immunoSEQ multiplex PCR. This sample has about 160,000 clones, with 90% found just once. Sequencing used peripheral blood, obtained on day 0 of AZD1222 vaccination. The receptors here all came from an adult in good health. Both conserved end residues are part of each CDR3. Fields, in order: clone size, D gene, CDR3 length, V gene, J gene, CDR3 DNA, CDR3 protein. The D gene is left open where the match is weak. Not every row has a clone size; where given, it reads once, few, many or a size class.

>once|TRBD2|18|TRBV11-2|TRBJ2-3
TGTGCCAGCAGCTTAGGAGTAGCGGGGGGGCCTTGGACAGATACGCAGTATTTT
CASSLGVAGGPWTDTQYF
>once|TRBD1|13|TRBV19|TRBJ1-2
TGTGCCAGTAGTAGGGGACAGAACTATGGCTACACCTTC
CASSRGQNYGYTF
>.|.|16|TRBV7-2|TRBJ1-4
TGTGCCAGCAGCTTACGGTTGGGACCTACCGGGGAAAAACTGTTTTTT
CASSLRLGPTGEKLFF
>once|.|15|TRBV11-3|TRBJ2-2
TGTGCCAGCAGCGGCGGACAGGGAGGGAGCGGGGAGCTGTTTTTT
CASSGGQGGSGELFF
>.|TRBD1|17|TRBV18|TRBJ1-4
TGTGCCAGCTCACCCGTACAGGGGGTGGCAACTAATGAAAAACTGTTTTTT
CASSPVQGVATNEKLFF
>.|.|12|TRBV30|TRBJ1-1
TGTGCCTGGAGGTATGGGGTTACTGAAGCTTTCTTT
CAWRYGVTEAFF
>.|TRBD1|17|TRBV5-1|TRBJ1-6
TGCGCCAGCGGGCTCGGCCCATTTGGACAGGGCAATTCACCCCTCCACTTT
CASGLGPFGQGNSPLHF
>.|.|12|TRBV29-1|TRBJ1-1
TGCAGTACCAGGATCGGGGGCACTGAAGCTTTCTTT
CSTRIGGTEAFF
>.|TRBD1|14|TRBV13|TRBJ1-6
TGTGCCAGCAGTTCCCGGGACAGAGATTCACCCCTCCACTTT
CASSSRDRDSPLHF
>.|.|13|TRBV7-2|TRBJ1-2
TGTGCCAGCAGCTCTGGGCCGAACTATGGCTACACCTTC
CASSSGPNYGYTF
>.|.|16|TRBV7-8|TRBJ2-1
TGTGCCAGCAGCCTAGGTCGACTGGCGGGGACCAATGAGCAGTTCTTC
CASSLGRLAGTNEQFF
>.|.|14|TRBV4-3|TRBJ1-1
TGCGCCAGCAGCCGTGGCAGCCTGAACACTGAAGCTTTCTTT
CASSRGSLNTEAFF